The 32 T cell receptor beta chains reported below all come from one sample, sequenced in a study of cytomegalovirus exposure and HLA in healthy donors. PCR primers comprised 60 Vbeta and 13 Jbeta primers. Libraries were prepared by immunoSEQ multiplex PCR; TCRdb keeps only in-frame clonotypes and omits some of them. The table records fewer than 250,000 clones, approximately 79% of them present only once. The sequenced sample consisted of PBMCs. These receptors all stem from a man younger than 35 in good health and CMV-seronegative.

This rearrangement joins TRBV9 to TRBJ1-4; 10 nucleotides line up with TRBD1. The CDR3 totals 15 residues. The junction had 4 bases not matched to a gene; V was cut back by 3 bases and J by 5 bases. From germline, CDR1 is SGDLS and CDR2 YYNGEE. CDR3 nucleotide sequence: TGTGCCAGCAGCGAGGGGACAGGGGTGAATGAAAAACTGTTTTTT. Residues: CASSEGTGVNEKLFF.

V usage is TRBV7-9 and J usage is TRBJ1-1; the match to TRBD1 covers 8 bases. The CDR3 length is 14 residues. The germline gives CDR1 SEHNR, CDR2 FQNEAQ (reference sequence). J was trimmed by 2 bases and V by 2 bases; bases with no gene match: 1. The CDR3 is CASSLQGANTEAFF. CDR3 nucleotides: TGTGCCAGCAGCTTACAGGGGGCTAACACTGAAGCTTTCTTT.

This clone was observed once. For the CDR3, the DNA is TGTGCCAGCAGCTTAGAACTAGCGGGGGGGGAGCAGTTCTTC. Its protein is CASSLELAGGEQFF. The V gene is TRBV11-3, the J gene TRBJ2-1; 13 nucleotides agree with TRBD2. Losses at the gene ends were 0 bases for V and 10 bases for J; bases not matched to a gene: 0. This CDR3 spans 14 amino acids. Per the germline V gene, CDR1 is SGHNT and CDR2 is YENEEA.

This clone was seen a few times. The genes are TRBV9 and TRBJ2-1, with 12 bases that match TRBD1. Trimming cost V 0 bases and J 7 bases; bases outside gene matches: 20. The CDR3 length is 21 residues. Germline loops: CDR1 SGDLS, CDR2 YYNGEE. CDR3 sequence (DNA): TGTGCCAGCAGCGTAGATTTTGCGGGACAGGGGGCATTACCCATTGGGAATGAGCAGTTCTTC. It codes for CASSVDFAGQGALPIGNEQFF.

CDR3 amino acids: CASSDVRTGHGYTF. CDR3 coding DNA: TGTGCCAGCAGTGATGTAAGGACAGGGCATGGCTACACCTTC. This chain joins TRBV2 and TRBJ1-2; TRBD1 agrees at 8 bases. The CDR3 has 14 amino acids. Trimming cost V 3 bases and J 6 bases; bases outside gene matches: 6. CDR1 SNHLY and CDR2 FYNNEI come from the germline V gene.

The V call is TRBV2, the J call TRBJ2-3, with 7 bases identical to TRBD1. Germline loops: CDR1 SNHLY, CDR2 FYNNEI. The CDR3 totals 15 residues. J gave up 4 bases and V 5 bases, and 9 bases lay outside the gene matches. The CDR3 region is CASSFPTGYSDTQYF. The CDR3 DNA reads TGTGCCAGCAGTTTCCCGACAGGGTACTCAGATACGCAGTATTTT. Full variable domain (rest looked up from reference TRBV2 and TRBJ2-3): EPEVTQTPSHQVTQMGQEVILRCVPISNHLYFYWYRQILGQKVEFLVSFYNNEISEKSEIFDDQFSVERPDGSNFTLKIRSTKLEDSAMYFCASSFPTGYSDTQYFGPGTRLTVL.

This clone was seen a handful of times. The rearrangement joins TRBV27 to TRBJ1-5, with 11 bases aligning to TRBD1. Germline-derived CDR1 and CDR2 are MNHEY and SMNVEV (reference sequence). The length of the CDR3 is 15 residues. J gave up 6 bases and V 5 bases, and 6 bases lay outside the gene matches. Written as DNA, the CDR3 is TGTGCCAGCAGTCCAGGACAGGGGGCGGGTCAGCCCCAGCATTTT. Its protein product is CASSPGQGAGQPQHF.

This chain uses TRBV29-1 with TRBJ1-6, with 7 positions matching TRBD1. Germline trimming cut 4 bases from V and 8 bases from J; bases unmatched to any gene: 8. Germline V gene data show CDR1 as SQVTM and CDR2 as ANQGSEA. The CDR3 spans 14 residues. Here the CDR3 reads CSVAEGGSDSPLHF. DNA for the CDR3: TGCAGCGTTGCTGAAGGGGGCTCGGATTCACCCCTCCACTTT.

This clone has only a few counts. V and J are TRBV27 and TRBJ2-1, with TRBD1 identical over 8 bases. CDR1 is MNHEY, CDR2 SMNVEV, per germline (reference sequence). J was trimmed by 4 bases and V by 3 bases; bases with no gene match: 5. The CDR3 is 15 amino acids. CDR3 nucleotides: TGTGCCAGCAGTTTGGGTCAGGGGGCGTACAATGAGCAGTTCTTC. Its translation: CASSLGQGAYNEQFF.

The chain has TRBV27 and TRBJ2-7; TRBD2 matches at 10 bases. The CDR3 consists of 16 residues. The germline gives CDR1 MNHEY, CDR2 SMNVEV (reference sequence). V lost 0 bases to trimming and J lost 4 bases; unmatched junction nucleotides: 6. The CDR3 region is CASSLSPLAGVYEQYF. The CDR3 DNA follows: TGTGCCAGCAGTTTATCGCCCCTAGCGGGAGTTTACGAGCAGTACTTC.

Relative to its sample, this clone is medium-sized. V gene TRBV2 combines with J gene TRBJ2-1; 10 nucleotides line up with TRBD2. The CDR3 is made up of 13 amino acids. The V gene end was trimmed by 6 bases and the J gene end by 4 bases; junction bases not matched to a gene: 0. Looked up from germline, CDR1 is SNHLY and CDR2 is FYNNEI. In DNA, the CDR3 is TGTGCCAGCAGACTAGCGGGATACAATGAGCAGTTCTTC. Translating it yields CASRLAGYNEQFF.

This clone is categorized as medium-sized. The chain couples TRBV5-1 to TRBJ2-1; 8 bases match TRBD2. Germline lookup yields CDR1 SGHRS and CDR2 YFSETQ. V shed 0 bases, J shed 4 bases, and the junction held 6 bases outside the gene matches. The CDR3 length is 16 residues. This chain's CDR3 is CASSLDASGLYNEQFF. The CDR3, as DNA: TGCGCCAGCAGCTTGGATGCTAGCGGGCTTTACAATGAGCAGTTCTTC.

Comment on this clone: The junction departs from germline at one end; a sequencing error may be responsible. The gene calls are TRBV7-9 and TRBJ2-7; D uncertain. The germline CDR1 and CDR2 sequences are SEHNR and FQNEAQ (reference sequence). The CDR3 loop spans 12 amino acids. CDR3 DNA sequence: TGTTCCAGCAGCCCAATCGGGTACGAGCAGTACTTC. This sequence encodes CSSSPIGYEQYF. Full variable domain (missing parts from reference TRBV7-9 and TRBJ2-7): DTGVSQNPRHKITKRGQNVTFRCDPISEHNRLYWYRQTLGQGPEFLTYFQNEAQLEKSRLLSDRFSAERPKGSFSTLEIQRTEQGDSAMYLCSSSPIGYEQYFGPGTRLTVT.

This chain links TRBV19 with TRBJ2-2, with 7 bases aligning to TRBD1. There are 17 residues in the CDR3. V was pared by 4 bases and J by 4 bases, with 12 bases of the junction left unmatched. The germline CDR1 and CDR2 sequences are LNHDA and SQIVND (reference sequence). CDR3 amino acids: CASSTTGRQGATGELFF. CDR3 sequence (DNA): TGTGCCAGTAGTACCACCGGCCGACAGGGTGCCACCGGGGAGCTGTTTTTT.

Only a few counts were recorded for this clone. The rearrangement joins TRBV6-5 to TRBJ2-5; 9 bases are a match to TRBD2. The length of the CDR3 is 13 residues. The V and J ends lost 5 bases and 4 bases, in that order; junction bases with no gene match: 2. Germline CDR1 is MNHEY and CDR2 is SVGAGI. CDR3 protein: CASSRTSVETQYF. Written as DNA, the CDR3 is TGTGCCAGCAGTAGGACTAGCGTAGAGACCCAGTACTTC.

There are a few counts of this clone. This rearrangement joins TRBV20-1 to TRBJ2-3; D ambiguous. This CDR3 contains 10 residues. CDR1 and CDR2 from the germline V gene are DFQATT and SNEGSKA (reference sequence). Between the trimmed V and J ends, which lost 7 bases and 10 bases, there was a span of 12 bases. The CDR3, as DNA: TGCAGTGTCGCGCCGGGTGCGCAGTATTTT. Encoded protein: CSVAPGAQYF.

The chain combines TRBV19 with TRBJ2-7; no definite D call. Germline V gene lookup returns CDR1 LNHDA and CDR2 SQIVND (reference sequence). This CDR3 has 14 residues. V was shortened by 7 bases and J by 4 bases, with 17 bases between the two germline ends. Here the CDR3 DNA reads TGTGCCAGTACGCGGCTTGGATCGGGTTACGAGCAGTACTTC. Its translation: CASTRLGSGYEQYF. The whole variable domain, remainder taken from reference TRBV19 and TRBJ2-7, is DGGITQSPKYLFRKEGQNVTLSCEQNLNHDAMYWYRQDPGQGLRLIYYSQIVNDFQKGDIAEGYSVSREKKESFPLTVTSAQKNPTAFYLCASTRLGSGYEQYFGPGTRLTVT.

The chain links TRBV5-1 to TRBJ1-2; TRBD1 aligns across 8 bases. V dropped 3 bases and J dropped 3; count of bases not matched to a gene: 4. There are 14 residues in the CDR3. Germline V gene lookup returns CDR1 SGHRS and CDR2 YFSETQ. CDR3 sequence (DNA): TGCGCCAGCAGCTACTTGGACAGGGACTATGGCTACACCTTC. Translated, it gives CASSYLDRDYGYTF.

CDR3 sequence reads: CASRLRQGSNQPQHF. As DNA, the CDR3 is TGTGCCAGCAGACTACGACAGGGGTCGAATCAGCCCCAGCATTTT. The chain couples TRBV28 to TRBJ1-5; 8 nucleotides line up with TRBD1. The CDR3 runs 15 residues. The junction had 8 bases not matched to a gene; V was cut back by 6 bases and J by 4 bases. Looked up from germline, CDR1 is MDHEN and CDR2 is SYDVKM.

DNA of the CDR3: TGCGCCAGCAGCTTGGACTCGGTTCAAGAGACCCAGTACTTC. Its protein is CASSLDSVQETQYF. This chain links TRBV5-1 with TRBJ2-5, with D hard to call. The germline gives CDR1 SGHRS, CDR2 YFSETQ. CDR3 length equals 14 residues. Trimming took off 0 bases at V and 2 bases at J, with 8 bases between the two ends.

This clone was observed once. V usage is TRBV18 and J usage is TRBJ2-1; 11 bases are a match to TRBD2. The V and J ends lost 6 bases and 4 bases, in that order; junction bases with no gene match: 5. In germline, CDR1 is KGHSH, CDR2 LQKENI. CDR3 length equals 15 residues. DNA for the CDR3: TGTGCCAGCTCCCAAGGACTAGCGGGTTACAATGAGCAGTTCTTC. It encodes CASSQGLAGYNEQFF.

This chain uses TRBV7-2 with TRBJ2-5, with 8 bases matching TRBD1. CDR3 length: 15 residues. Unmatched junction bases numbered 8, after V lost 4 bases and J lost 4 bases. CDR1 and CDR2 (germline): SGHTA, FQGNSA. The CDR3 sequence: CASSSRQGKGETQYF. The CDR3 coding sequence is TGTGCCAGCAGCTCCAGACAGGGGAAAGGAGAGACCCAGTACTTC. Filled out from reference TRBV7-2 and TRBJ2-5, the complete variable domain reads GAGVSQSPSNKVTEKGKDVELRCDPISGHTALYWYRQSLGQGLEFLIYFQGNSAPDKSGLPSDRFSAERTGGSVSTLTIQRTQQEDSAVYLCASSSRQGKGETQYFGPGTRLLVL.

The rearrangement uses TRBV30 and TRBJ2-7; 12 bases fit TRBD2. CDR3 length: 14 residues. Germline CDR1 GTSNPN, CDR2 SVGIG (reference sequence). The junction had 4 bases not matched to a gene; V was cut back by 1 base and J by 6 bases. The CDR3 sequence: CAWSGGLAGFEQYF. The CDR3, as DNA: TGTGCCTGGAGTGGAGGACTAGCGGGGTTCGAGCAGTACTTC. The variable domain in full, completed from reference TRBV30 and TRBJ2-7, reads SQTIHQWPATLVQPVGSPLSLECTVEGTSNPNLYWYRQAAGRGLQLLFYSVGIGQISSEVPQNLSASRPQDRQFILSSKKLLLSDSGFYLCAWSGGLAGFEQYFGPGTRLTVT.

This clone appeared a few times. The J gene is TRBJ2-2, the V gene TRBV27; 8 nucleotides line up with TRBD2. This CDR3 is built from 17 residues. CDR1 MNHEY and CDR2 SMNVEV come from the germline V gene (reference sequence). J gave up 4 bases and V 1 base, and 8 bases lay outside the gene matches. CDR3 sequence: CASSLLGGRLGTGELFF. Here the CDR3 DNA reads TGTGCCAGCAGTTTATTAGGCGGGAGGTTGGGCACCGGGGAGCTGTTTTTT.

The V and J genes are TRBV11-1 and TRBJ2-1, with 7 bases that match TRBD1. J was trimmed by 4 bases and V by 5 bases; bases with no gene match: 5. The CDR3 extends over 14 amino acids. The germline V gene has CDR1 SGHAT and CDR2 FQDESV (reference sequence). CDR3 sequence: CASSLPGQYNEQFF. The DNA of the CDR3 is TGTGCCAGCAGCCTGCCGGGACAGTACAATGAGCAGTTCTTC.

This clone was detected once. The J gene is TRBJ1-2, the V gene TRBV23-1; perhaps TRBD1 as D (6 bases). TRBV23-1 is reported as an ORF; its role is uncertain. V gave up 5 bases and J gave up 4 bases, with 14 bases separating them. The CDR3 covers 14 residues. CDR3 sequence (DNA): TGCGCCAGCAGTGGATACAGGGTCACCTATGGCTACACCTTC. Translation: CASSGYRVTYGYTF.

This clone was counted once. V usage is TRBV29-1 and J usage is TRBJ2-5; D is perhaps TRBD2 (5 bases). V gave up 6 bases and J gave up 2 bases, with 16 bases separating them. This CDR3 region has 14 residues. Germline V gene lookup returns CDR1 SQVTM and CDR2 ANQGSEA. DNA of the CDR3: TGCAGCGTCCCCGAGGAGGCAGCACAAGAGACCCAGTACTTC. Translation gives CSVPEEAAQETQYF.

This chain joins TRBV6-5 and TRBJ1-5, with 7 bases identical to TRBD1. CDR1 MNHEY and CDR2 SVGAGI come from the germline V gene. The V segment lost 5 bases and the J segment 3 bases; nucleotides outside the gene matches: 4. This CDR3 is built from 14 residues. The CDR3 loop is CASSLQGINQPQHF. CDR3 bases: TGTGCCAGCAGTCTACAGGGGATCAATCAGCCCCAGCATTTT.

J is TRBJ1-4 and V is TRBV5-4; TRBD1 might be the D (5 bases). This CDR3 comprises 12 residues. With 3 bases removed from V and 5 bases from J, the gap between germline ends came to 5 bases. Germline assignment: CDR1 SGHNT and CDR2 YYREEE (reference sequence). The CDR3 coding sequence is TGTGCCAGCAGCTGGGGCAATGAAAAACTGTTTTTT. Amino acid sequence: CASSWGNEKLFF. Supplemented by reference TRBV5-4 and TRBJ1-4, the full variable domain reads ETGVTQSPTHLIKTRGQQVTLRCSSQSGHNTVSWYQQALGQGPQFIFQYYREEENGRGNFPPRFSGLQFPNYSSELNVNALELDDSALYLCASSWGNEKLFFGSGTQLSVL.

The J gene is TRBJ2-7, the V gene TRBV11-2, with D possibly TRBD1 on 5 matching bases. Germline CDR1 SGHAT, CDR2 FQNNGV. The V end was cut by 0 bases, the J end by 5 bases, with 8 bases between. CDR3 length: 13 amino acids. The CDR3 loop is CASSLDRADEQYF. CDR3 in DNA: TGTGCCAGCAGCTTAGACAGGGCAGACGAGCAGTACTTC. The complete variable domain, with remaining parts taken from reference TRBV11-2 and TRBJ2-7, reads EAGVAQSPRYKIIEKRQSVAFWCNPISGHATLYWYQQILGQGPKLLIQFQNNGVVDDSQLPKDRFSAERLKGVDSTLKIQPAKLEDSAVYLCASSLDRADEQYFGPGTRLTVT.

The chain recombines TRBV25-1 with TRBJ1-1; 8 bases match TRBD1. Germline V gene data show CDR1 as MGHDK and CDR2 as SYGVNS. This CDR3 has 14 amino acids. Unmatched junction bases numbered 5, after V lost 6 bases and J lost 2 bases. The CDR3 DNA is TGTGCCAGCAGCACAACAGGGGGAAACACTGAAGCTTTCTTT. Translation: CASSTTGGNTEAFF. Combining the CDR3 with reference TRBV25-1 and TRBJ1-1 gives the whole variable domain EADIYQTPRYLVIGTGKKITLECSQTMGHDKMYWYQQDPGMELHLIHYSYGVNSTEKGDLSSESTVSRIRTEHFPLTLESARPSHTSQYLCASSTTGGNTEAFFGQGTRLTVV.

V gene TRBV7-6 combines with J gene TRBJ2-3, with a weak D call TRBD2 (5 bases). The CDR3 runs to 13 residues. Germline CDR1 and CDR2: SGHVS and FNYEAQ. V was clipped by 5 bases and J by 3 bases, with 9 bases between them. DNA for the CDR3: TGTGCCAGCAGCGCGACGGGGACAGATACGCAGTATTTT. Residues: CASSATGTDTQYF.